Each of the 21 T cell receptor beta chains below was sequenced from the same sample in a study of beta chain features in type 1 diabetes listed by TCRdb under 2018. Libraries were made using the immunoSEQ multiplex PCR assay. All of the isolated RNA was reverse transcribed with the High Capacity cDNA Reverse Transcription Kit, so expressed TCRB transcripts were sequenced. TCRdb mirrors the immuneACCESS table, restricted to in-frame sequences. Some clones are absent from its copies; in checked studies, under half trace to an unresolved V gene, and the reason for the others is unknown. The sample table lists some 410,000 clones, over 10% of them with a count of one. About 0.042% of the sample is taken by the ten largest. Sequenced: naive CD4+ T cells from blood. Explained via the paper, the cell subset or site label denotes: true naive CD4+ T cells. The receptors originated from a woman aged 18-30 years in good health.

This clone turned up a few times. V and J are TRBV10-3 and TRBJ2-1; 8 bases line up with TRBD2. The V gene end was trimmed by 8 bases and the J gene end by 4 bases; junction bases not matched to a gene: 7. This CDR3 has 14 amino acids. The germline CDR1 and CDR2 sequences are ENHRY and SYGVKD. The CDR3 bases are TGTGCCATCCGGGAGGGGTCTGCGTACAATGAGCAGTTCTTC. Protein: CAIREGSAYNEQFF.

The rearrangement links TRBV6-4 to TRBJ2-1; 7 nucleotides match TRBD2. Germline lookup yields CDR1 MRHNA and CDR2 SNTAGT. The CDR3 runs 16 residues. The junction had 10 bases not matched to a gene; V was cut back by 0 bases and J by 8 bases. CDR3 DNA: TGTGCCAGCAGTGACTCCCCTCGCGGGAGTGAGGATGAGCAGTTCTTC. The encoded protein is CASSDSPRGSEDEQFF.

The gene calls are TRBV5-4 and TRBJ1-5; D is ambiguous. The germline V gene encodes CDR1 SGHNT and CDR2 YYREEE (reference sequence). There are 16 residues in the CDR3. V lost 0 bases to trimming and J lost 0 bases, with 10 bases between them. CDR3 amino acids: CASSLGGPHSNQPQHF. In DNA, the CDR3 is TGTGCCAGCAGCTTGGGAGGGCCCCATAGCAATCAGCCCCAGCATTTT.

The rearrangement uses TRBV4-2 and TRBJ2-7; maybe TRBD2 (5 bases). Germline V lookup: CDR1 LGHNA, CDR2 YNFKEQ. The V gene lost 0 bases and the J gene lost 3 bases, with 9 bases spanning the gap. This CDR3 spans 14 amino acids. CDR3 loop: CASSQDRGFYEQYV. In DNA, the CDR3 is TGTGCCAGCAGCCAAGATAGAGGGTTCTACGAGCAGTACGTC.

CDR3 bases: TGTGCCAGCAGCTTATCTTCTAGCGGGACAGATACGCAGTATTTT. Amino acid sequence: CASSLSSSGTDTQYF. This chain uses TRBV7-3 with TRBJ2-3, with TRBD2 matching over 8 bases. After removal of 2 bases from V and 3 bases from J, the junction contained 4 bases not matched to a gene. The CDR3 consists of 15 residues. CDR1 is SGHTA and CDR2 is FQGTGA in the germline V gene.

This clone was counted many times. The chain recombines TRBV29-1 with TRBJ2-5; D remains unclear. In germline, CDR1 is SQVTM, CDR2 ANQGSEA. The CDR3 is made up of 13 amino acids. Trimming removed 3 bases from V and 0 bases from J, with 8 bases in between. The CDR3 DNA reads as TGCAGCGTTGAGGGTACGCACCAAGAGACCCAGTACTTC. Its protein is CSVEGTHQETQYF.

The chain uses TRBV7-9 and TRBJ1-4; 8 bases fit TRBD1. This CDR3 is built from 15 residues. J was trimmed by 10 bases and V by 6 bases; bases with no gene match: 13. Germline CDR1 reads SEHNR; CDR2 reads FQNEAQ (reference sequence). The CDR3 region has the DNA TGTGCCAGCAGTCTCACCCAGGGGGCGCTTGGAAAACTGTTTTTT. Encoded protein: CASSLTQGALGKLFF.

Remarks on this clone: An end of the junction does not agree with germline; a read error may underlie this. The chain joins TRBV7-7 to TRBJ2-1; no definite D call. Germline CDR1 is SSHAT and CDR2 is FNYEAQ (reference sequence). The CDR3 is 13 residues long. DNA for the CDR3: TGTGCTAGCAGCTTAAACCTCTACAATGAGCAGTTCTTC. It encodes CASSLNLYNEQFF.

CDR3 region: CASSPPIGAYGYTF. In nucleotides, the CDR3 is TGTGCCAGCTCACCACCGATCGGCGCTTATGGCTACACCTTC. This chain uses TRBV18 with TRBJ1-2; D gene unclear. The CDR3 runs 14 residues. CDR1 and CDR2 from the germline V gene are KGHSH and LQKENI. Trimming cost V 0 bases and J 5 bases, with 10 bases left between them.

In this sample, this clone turned up a few times. The chain joins TRBV2 to TRBJ2-2; maybe TRBD1 (6 bases). The V and J ends lost 3 bases and 3 bases respectively, with 14 bases between them. The CDR3 length is 16 residues. Looked up from germline, CDR1 is SNHLY and CDR2 is FYNNEI. In DNA form, the CDR3 reads TGTGCCAGCAGTGACCCCGGGACACCTGACACCGGGGAGCTGTTTTTT. Translation gives CASSDPGTPDTGELFF.

This clone was counted only a few times. The chain combines TRBV18 with TRBJ1-3; the D gene is possibly TRBD1 (6 bases). V was trimmed by 7 bases and J by 3 bases, leaving 10 bases between them. Germline assignment: CDR1 KGHSH and CDR2 LQKENI. The CDR3 consists of 13 residues. CDR3 sequence reads: CASYGQLGNTIYF. The CDR3 DNA sequence: TGTGCCAGCTACGGACAGCTTGGAAACACCATATATTTT.

The chain joins TRBV2 to TRBJ2-7, with D perhaps being TRBD1 or TRBD2 (5 bases each). Trimming stripped 1 base from V and 7 bases from J, with 11 bases between. Germline V gene data show CDR1 as SNHLY and CDR2 as FYNNEI. The CDR3 totals 13 residues. The CDR3 bases are TGTGCCAGCAGTGAAGTTCGGGGCTGGGAGCAGTACTTC. Residues: CASSEVRGWEQYF.

V usage is TRBV9 and J usage is TRBJ2-1; TRBD2 matches at 7 bases. The CDR3 is 15 amino acids. V was pared by 6 bases and J by 4 bases, with 10 bases of the junction left unmatched. Germline V gene lookup returns CDR1 SGDLS and CDR2 YYNGEE. CDR3 sequence: CASTETGDYYNEQFF. The CDR3 DNA sequence: TGTGCCAGCACCGAAACCGGGGACTATTACAATGAGCAGTTCTTC. Complete variable domain (other parts from reference TRBV9 and TRBJ2-1): DSGVTQTPKHLITATGQRVTLRCSPRSGDLSVYWYQQSLDQGLQFLIQYYNGEERAKGNILERFSAQQFPDLHSELNLSSLELGDSALYFCASTETGDYYNEQFFGPGTRLTVL.

This clone showed up just a few times. The chain couples TRBV18 to TRBJ2-1, with 14 bases aligning to TRBD2. After removal of 5 bases from V and 10 bases from J, the junction contained 4 bases not matched to a gene. The germline V gene encodes CDR1 KGHSH and CDR2 LQKENI. The CDR3 spans 14 residues. The DNA of the CDR3 is TGTGCCAGCTCAGCGGGACTAGCGGGGGAAGAGCAGTTCTTC. Protein: CASSAGLAGEEQFF.

This clone was picked up a small number of times. The chain joins TRBV28 to TRBJ2-7, with D perhaps matching TRBD2 (5 bases). V was shortened by 4 bases and J by 4 bases, with 17 bases between the two germline ends. Germline V gives CDR1 MDHEN, CDR2 SYDVKM. The CDR3 loop spans 15 amino acids. The CDR3 sequence: CASSSGCGRSYEQYV. The DNA for the CDR3 is TGTGCCAGCAGTTCCGGGTGCGGGCGGTCGTACGAGCAGTACGTC.

This clone was seen more than once but under ten times. The rearrangement links TRBV5-1 to TRBJ2-5; D is unresolved. The CDR3 contains 14 residues. Germline lookup yields CDR1 SGHRS and CDR2 YFSETQ. Trimming took 1 base from V and 2 from J, leaving 9 bases between them. CDR3 amino acids: CASSLIHGQETQYF. CDR3 coding DNA: TGCGCCAGCAGCTTGATTCACGGACAAGAGACCCAGTACTTC.

This sequence joins TRBV7-9 and TRBJ1-6, with TRBD1 matching over 7 bases. V trimming: 5 bases; J trimming: 7 bases; junction bases outside the gene matches: 5. Per the germline V gene, CDR1 is SEHNR and CDR2 is FQNEAQ (reference sequence). This CDR3 spans 14 amino acids. CDR3: CASSTTGVNSPLHF. The CDR3 bases are TGTGCCAGCAGCACAACAGGGGTAAATTCACCCCTCCACTTT.

This clone was seen a handful of times. V usage is TRBV9 and J usage is TRBJ2-3; D perhaps matches TRBD2 (5 bases). V gave up 0 bases and J gave up 8 bases, with 13 bases separating them. The CDR3 is 14 residues long. CDR1 is SGDLS, CDR2 YYNGEE, per germline. The CDR3 nucleotides are TGTGCCAGCAGCGTAGATCTGGGAGAAGGTACGCAGTATTTT. As protein: CASSVDLGEGTQYF.

The chain uses TRBV20-1 and TRBJ2-5, with D possibly TRBD1 on 6 matching bases. Germline CDR1 is DFQATT and CDR2 is SNEGSKA (reference sequence). Trimming took off 6 bases at V and 9 bases at J, with 11 bases between the two ends. This CDR3 has 10 residues. In nucleotides, the CDR3 is TGCAGTGCGTACCAGGGGTCCCAGTACTTC. Translation: CSAYQGSQYF.

The V call is TRBV19, the J call TRBJ2-6; 9 nucleotides match TRBD1. V was pared by 6 bases and J by 2 bases, with 2 bases of the junction left unmatched. The germline CDR1 and CDR2 sequences are LNHDA and SQIVND (reference sequence). The CDR3 extends over 15 amino acids. CDR3 in DNA: TGTGCCAGTAGCGGACAGGGGCCTGGGGCCAACGTCCTGACTTTC. This gives the protein CASSGQGPGANVLTF.

Comment on this clone: Given a much more abundant clone one base away, this may be a read error. The identical CDR3 is also encoded by other nucleotide sequences in the sample. V and J are TRBV30 and TRBJ2-7; D unclear. The CDR3 is 11 amino acids. V lost 2 bases and J 0 bases, leaving 2 bases between the germline ends. Germline assignment: CDR1 GTSNPN and CDR2 SVGIG (reference sequence). CDR3 in DNA: TGTGCCTGGAGTCCCTCCTACGAGCAGTACTTC. Amino acid sequence: CAWSPSYEQYF. The complete variable domain, with remaining parts taken from reference TRBV30 and TRBJ2-7, reads SQTIHQWPATLVQPVGSPLSLECTVEGTSNPNLYWYRQAAGRGLQLLFYSVGIGQISSEVPQNLSASRPQDRQFILSSKKLLLSDSGFYLCAWSPSYEQYFGPGTRLTVT.